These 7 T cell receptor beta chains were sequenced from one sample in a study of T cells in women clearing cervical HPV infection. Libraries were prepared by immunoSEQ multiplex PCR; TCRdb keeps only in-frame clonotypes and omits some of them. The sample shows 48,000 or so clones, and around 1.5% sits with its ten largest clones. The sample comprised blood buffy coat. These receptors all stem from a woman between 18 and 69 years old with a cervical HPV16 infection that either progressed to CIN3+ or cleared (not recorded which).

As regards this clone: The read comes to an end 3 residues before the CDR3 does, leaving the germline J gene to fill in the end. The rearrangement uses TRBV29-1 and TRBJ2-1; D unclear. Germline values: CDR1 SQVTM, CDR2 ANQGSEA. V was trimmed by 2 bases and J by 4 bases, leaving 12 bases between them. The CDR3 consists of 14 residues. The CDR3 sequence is CSVEPPRGYNEQFF. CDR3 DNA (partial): TGCAGCGTTGAACCCCCCCGCGGTTACAATGAG.

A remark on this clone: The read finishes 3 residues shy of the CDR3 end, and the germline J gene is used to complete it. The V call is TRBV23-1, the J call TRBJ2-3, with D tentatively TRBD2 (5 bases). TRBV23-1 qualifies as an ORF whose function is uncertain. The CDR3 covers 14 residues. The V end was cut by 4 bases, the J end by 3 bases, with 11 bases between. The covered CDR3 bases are TGCGCCAGCAGTCTATTCGGGGAGACAGATACG. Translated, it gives CASSLFGETDT. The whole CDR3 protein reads CASSLFGETDTQYF.

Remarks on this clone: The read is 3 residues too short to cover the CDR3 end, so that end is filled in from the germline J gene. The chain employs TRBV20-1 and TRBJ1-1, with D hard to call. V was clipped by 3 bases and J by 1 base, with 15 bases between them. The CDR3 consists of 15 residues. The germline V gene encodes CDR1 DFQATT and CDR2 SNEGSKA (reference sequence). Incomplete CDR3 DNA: TGCAGTGCTAGTCGAGGGTTGACCGGGAACACTGAA. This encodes CSASRGLTGNTE. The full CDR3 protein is CSASRGLTGNTEAFF.

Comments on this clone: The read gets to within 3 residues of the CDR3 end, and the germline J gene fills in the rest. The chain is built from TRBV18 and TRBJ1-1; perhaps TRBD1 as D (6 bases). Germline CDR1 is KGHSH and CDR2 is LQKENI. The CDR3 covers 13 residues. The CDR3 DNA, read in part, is TGTGCCAGCTCACCGCTGCGATCAGGGGAG. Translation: CASSPLRSGE. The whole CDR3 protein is CASSPLRSGEAFF.

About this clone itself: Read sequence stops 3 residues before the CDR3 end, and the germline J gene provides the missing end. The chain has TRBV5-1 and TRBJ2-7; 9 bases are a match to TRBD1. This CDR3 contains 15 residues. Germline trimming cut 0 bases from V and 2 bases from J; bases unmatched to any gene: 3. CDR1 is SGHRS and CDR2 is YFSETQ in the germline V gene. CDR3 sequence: CASSLEGTGTYEQYF. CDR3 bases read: TGCGCCAGCAGCTTGGAGGGGACAGGGACCTACGAG.

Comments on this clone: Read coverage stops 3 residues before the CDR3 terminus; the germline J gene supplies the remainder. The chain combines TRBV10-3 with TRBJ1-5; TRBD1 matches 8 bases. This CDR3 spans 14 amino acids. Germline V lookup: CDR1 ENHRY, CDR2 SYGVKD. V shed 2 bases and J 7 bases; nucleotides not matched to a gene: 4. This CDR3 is CAISERGQVQPQHF. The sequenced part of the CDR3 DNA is TGTGCCATCAGTGAGCGGGGACAGGTGCAGCCC.

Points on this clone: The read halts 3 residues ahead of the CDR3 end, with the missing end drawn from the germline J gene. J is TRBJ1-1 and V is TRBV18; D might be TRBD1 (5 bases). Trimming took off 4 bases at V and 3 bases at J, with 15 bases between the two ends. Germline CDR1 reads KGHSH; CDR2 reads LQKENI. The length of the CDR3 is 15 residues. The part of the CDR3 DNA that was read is TGTGCCAGCTCACTATCGGGGGAGGCGGACACTGAA. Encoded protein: CASSLSGEADTE. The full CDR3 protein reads CASSLSGEADTEAFF.